This T cell receptor (beta chain) was profiled in a study of cytomegalovirus exposure and HLA in healthy donors. Background on the study: An analysis done earlier identified 120 million or so unique TCR beta sequences from 200 million or so T cells. Study-level points and caveats: The study found most TCR sequences rare, yet found some public TCRs in many donors.

There were likely unrecorded immune exposures, though donors were nominally healthy when sampled. As regards this clone: The target antigen is unknown.

Use of 60 Vbeta and 13 Jbeta primers characterized the PCR. Methods used by the authors: Per a later analysis, the number of unique TCR beta chains was approximately 80 million, of which about 11 million were shared. Assay used: immunoSEQ multiplex PCR; TCRdb lists only in-frame clones, some missing. That table supplies the V and J calls and clone size; D and trimming were determined from the DNA. The sample records roughly 150,000 clones, about 82% being singletons. This CDR3 spans 14 amino acids. The V gene's germline CDR1 is MNHEY and CDR2 SVGAGI. Trimming removed 5 bases at V and 1 base at J, with 11 bases between.

The clonotype was recovered from a woman aged 40 to 49 in good health and CMV-seropositive. Material: PBMCs. The V gene is TRBV6-5, the J gene TRBJ2-5, with a weak D call TRBD2 (5 bases). The CDR3 sequence is CASSTLAGQETQYF. The CDR3 DNA follows: TGTGCCAGCAGTACCCTTGCGGGCCAAGAGACCCAGTACTTC.